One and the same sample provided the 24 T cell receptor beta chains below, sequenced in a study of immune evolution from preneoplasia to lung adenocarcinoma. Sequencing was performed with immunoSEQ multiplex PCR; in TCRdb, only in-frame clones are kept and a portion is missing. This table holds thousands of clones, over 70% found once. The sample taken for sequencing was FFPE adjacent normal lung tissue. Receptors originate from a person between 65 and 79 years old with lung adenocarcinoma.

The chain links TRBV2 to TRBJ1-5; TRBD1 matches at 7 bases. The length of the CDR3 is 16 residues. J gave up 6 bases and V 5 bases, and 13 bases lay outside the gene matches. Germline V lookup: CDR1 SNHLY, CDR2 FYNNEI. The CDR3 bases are TGTGCCAGCAGTCCCTTTTTCCGACAGGGAGGTCAGCCCCAGCATTTT. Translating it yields CASSPFFRQGGQPQHF.

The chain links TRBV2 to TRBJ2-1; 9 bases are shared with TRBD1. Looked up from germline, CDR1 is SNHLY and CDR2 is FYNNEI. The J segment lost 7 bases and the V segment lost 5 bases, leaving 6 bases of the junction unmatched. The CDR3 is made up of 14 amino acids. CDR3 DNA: TGTGCCAGCAGTTACCCGACAGGGGGTAATGAGCAGTTCTTC. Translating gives CASSYPTGGNEQFF. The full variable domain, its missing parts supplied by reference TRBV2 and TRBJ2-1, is EPEVTQTPSHQVTQMGQEVILRCVPISNHLYFYWYRQILGQKVEFLVSFYNNEISEKSEIFDDQFSVERPDGSNFTLKIRSTKLEDSAMYFCASSYPTGGNEQFFGPGTRLTVL.

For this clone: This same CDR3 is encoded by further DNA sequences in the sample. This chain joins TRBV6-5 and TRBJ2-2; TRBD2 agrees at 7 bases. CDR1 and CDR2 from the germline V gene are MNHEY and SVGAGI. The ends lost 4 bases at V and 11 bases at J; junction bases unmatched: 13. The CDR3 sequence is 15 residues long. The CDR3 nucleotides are TGTGCCAGCAGTTCCGAGCGGAGCGGGAACGGAGAGCTGTTTTTT. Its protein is CASSSERSGNGELFF.

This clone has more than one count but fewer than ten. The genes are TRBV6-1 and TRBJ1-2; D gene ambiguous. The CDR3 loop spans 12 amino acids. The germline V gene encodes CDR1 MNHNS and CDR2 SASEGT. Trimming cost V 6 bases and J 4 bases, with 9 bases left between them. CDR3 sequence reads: CASRPGGYGYTF. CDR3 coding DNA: TGTGCCAGCAGACCCGGAGGCTATGGCTACACCTTC.

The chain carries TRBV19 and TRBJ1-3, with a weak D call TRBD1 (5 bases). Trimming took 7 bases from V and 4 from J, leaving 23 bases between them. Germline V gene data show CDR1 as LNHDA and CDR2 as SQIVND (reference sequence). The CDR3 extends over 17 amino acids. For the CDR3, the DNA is TGTGCCAGTACCTCGCCCGGGACGCGTGCCGGCGGAAACACCATATATTTT. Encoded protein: CASTSPGTRAGGNTIYF.

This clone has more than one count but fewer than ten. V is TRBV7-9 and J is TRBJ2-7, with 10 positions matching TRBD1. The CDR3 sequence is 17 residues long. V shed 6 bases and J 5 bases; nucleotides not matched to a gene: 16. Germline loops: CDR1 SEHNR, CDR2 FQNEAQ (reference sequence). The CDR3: CASRPPAGGQGSHEQYF. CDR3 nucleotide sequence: TGTGCCAGCAGACCTCCCGCGGGGGGACAGGGGTCCCACGAGCAGTACTTC.

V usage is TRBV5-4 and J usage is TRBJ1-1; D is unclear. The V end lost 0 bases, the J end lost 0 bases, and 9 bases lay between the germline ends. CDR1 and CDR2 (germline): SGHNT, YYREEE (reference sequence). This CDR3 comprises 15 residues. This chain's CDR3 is CASSLAGDVNTEAFF. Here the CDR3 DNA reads TGTGCCAGCAGCTTGGCCGGGGATGTGAACACTGAAGCTTTCTTT.

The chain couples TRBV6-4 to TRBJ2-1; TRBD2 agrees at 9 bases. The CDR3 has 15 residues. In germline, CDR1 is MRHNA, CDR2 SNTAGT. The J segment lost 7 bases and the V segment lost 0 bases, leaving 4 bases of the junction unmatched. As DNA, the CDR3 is TGTGCCAGCAGTGACTCGGCGGGAGGGTATAATGAGCAGTTCTTC. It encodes CASSDSAGGYNEQFF.

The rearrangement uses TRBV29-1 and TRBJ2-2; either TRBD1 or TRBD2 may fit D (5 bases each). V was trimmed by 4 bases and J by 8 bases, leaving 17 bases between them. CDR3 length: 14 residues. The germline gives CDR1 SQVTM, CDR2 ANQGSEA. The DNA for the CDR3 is TGCAGCGTTGCCAGGGAGCATTTAGAGGGGGAGCTGTTTTTT. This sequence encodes CSVAREHLEGELFF.

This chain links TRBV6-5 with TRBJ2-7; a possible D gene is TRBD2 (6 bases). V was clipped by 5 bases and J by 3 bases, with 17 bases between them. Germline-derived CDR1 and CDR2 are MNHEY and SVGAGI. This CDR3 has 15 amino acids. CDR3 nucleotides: TGTGCCAGCAGTCCGGGGGATGGAGATCGCTACGAGCAGTACTTC. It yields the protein CASSPGDGDRYEQYF.

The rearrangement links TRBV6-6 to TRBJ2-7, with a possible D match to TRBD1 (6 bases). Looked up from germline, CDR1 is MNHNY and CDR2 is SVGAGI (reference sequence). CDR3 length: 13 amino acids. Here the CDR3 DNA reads TGTGCAACCAGGGGACGGAGTTTCTACGAGCAGTACTTC. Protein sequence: CATRGRSFYEQYF.

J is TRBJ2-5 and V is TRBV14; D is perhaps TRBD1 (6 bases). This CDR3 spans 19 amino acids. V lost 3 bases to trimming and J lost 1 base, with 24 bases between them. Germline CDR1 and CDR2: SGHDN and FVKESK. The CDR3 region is CASSHFQGRSAETQETQYF. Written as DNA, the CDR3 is TGTGCCAGCAGCCATTTCCAGGGGCGCAGCGCCGAGACCCAAGAGACCCAGTACTTC.

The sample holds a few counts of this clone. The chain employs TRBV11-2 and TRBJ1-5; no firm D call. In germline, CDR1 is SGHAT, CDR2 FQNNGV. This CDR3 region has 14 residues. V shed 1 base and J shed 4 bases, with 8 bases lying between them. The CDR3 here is CASSLGGYNQPQHF. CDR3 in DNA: TGTGCCAGCAGCTTAGGAGGATATAATCAGCCCCAGCATTTT.

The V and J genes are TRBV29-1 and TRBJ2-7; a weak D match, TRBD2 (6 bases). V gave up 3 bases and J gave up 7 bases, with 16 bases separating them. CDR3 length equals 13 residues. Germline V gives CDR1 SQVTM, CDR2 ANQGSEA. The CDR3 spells CSVEGRARGEQYF. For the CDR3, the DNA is TGCAGCGTTGAGGGAAGGGCCCGGGGGGAGCAGTACTTC.

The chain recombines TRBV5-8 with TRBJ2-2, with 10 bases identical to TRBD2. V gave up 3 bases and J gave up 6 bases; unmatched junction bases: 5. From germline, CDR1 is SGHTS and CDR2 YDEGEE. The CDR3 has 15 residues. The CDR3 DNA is TGTGCCAGCAGCTCTAGCGGGAGAGCGGCCGGGGAGCTGTTTTTT. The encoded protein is CASSSSGRAAGELFF.

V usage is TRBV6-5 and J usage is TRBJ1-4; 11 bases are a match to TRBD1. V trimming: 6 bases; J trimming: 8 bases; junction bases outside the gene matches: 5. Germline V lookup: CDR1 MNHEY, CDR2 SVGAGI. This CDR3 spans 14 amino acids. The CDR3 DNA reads TGTGCCAGCAGGTCGGGACAGGGGGACGAAAAACTGTTTTTT. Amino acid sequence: CASRSGQGDEKLFF.

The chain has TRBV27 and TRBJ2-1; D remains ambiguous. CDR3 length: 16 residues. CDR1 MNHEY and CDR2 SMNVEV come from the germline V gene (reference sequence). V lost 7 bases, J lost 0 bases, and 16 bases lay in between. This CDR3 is CASIPTSRSSYNEQFF. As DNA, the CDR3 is TGTGCCAGCATTCCGACATCCCGGAGCTCCTACAATGAGCAGTTCTTC.

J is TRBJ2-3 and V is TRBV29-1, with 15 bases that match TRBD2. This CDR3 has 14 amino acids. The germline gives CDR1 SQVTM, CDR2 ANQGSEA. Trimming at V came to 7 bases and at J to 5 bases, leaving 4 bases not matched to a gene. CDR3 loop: CSGTSGGAGDTQYF. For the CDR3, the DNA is TGCAGCGGGACTAGCGGGGGGGCCGGAGATACGCAGTATTTT.

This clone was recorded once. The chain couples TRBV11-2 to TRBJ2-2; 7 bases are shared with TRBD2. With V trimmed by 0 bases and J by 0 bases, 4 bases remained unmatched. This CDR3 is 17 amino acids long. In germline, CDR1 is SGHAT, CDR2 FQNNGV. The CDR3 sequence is CASSLDRLAANTGELFF. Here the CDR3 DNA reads TGTGCCAGCAGCTTAGATCGGCTAGCGGCGAACACCGGGGAGCTGTTTTTT.

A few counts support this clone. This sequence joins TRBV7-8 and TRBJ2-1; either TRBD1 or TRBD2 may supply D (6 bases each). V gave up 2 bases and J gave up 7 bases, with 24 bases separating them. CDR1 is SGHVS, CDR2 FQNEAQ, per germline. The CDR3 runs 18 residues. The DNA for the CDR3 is TGTGCCAGCAGCTTAAGGAGGGACATCCTCCGGCGAGGGAATGAGCAGTTCTTC. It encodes CASSLRRDILRRGNEQFF.

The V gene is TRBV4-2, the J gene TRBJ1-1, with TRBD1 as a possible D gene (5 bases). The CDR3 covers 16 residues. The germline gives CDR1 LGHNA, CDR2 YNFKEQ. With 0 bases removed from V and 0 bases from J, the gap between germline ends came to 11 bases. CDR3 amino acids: CASSQDKGYVNTEAFF. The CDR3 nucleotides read TGTGCCAGCAGCCAAGACAAGGGGTATGTGAACACTGAAGCTTTCTTT.

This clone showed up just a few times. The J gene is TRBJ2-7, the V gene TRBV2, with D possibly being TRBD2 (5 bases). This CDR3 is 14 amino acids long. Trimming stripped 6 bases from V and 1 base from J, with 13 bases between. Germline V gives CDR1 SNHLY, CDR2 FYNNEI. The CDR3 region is CASSGDLGSYEQYF. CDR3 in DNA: TGTGCCAGCAGCGGGGATCTTGGTTCCTACGAGCAGTACTTC.

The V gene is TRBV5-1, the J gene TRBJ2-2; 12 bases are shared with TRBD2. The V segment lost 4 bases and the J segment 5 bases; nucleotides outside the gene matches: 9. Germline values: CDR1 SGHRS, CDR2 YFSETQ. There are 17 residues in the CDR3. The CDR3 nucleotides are TGCGCCAGCAGCCCTATTCCTAGCGGGAGGGAAACCGGGGAGCTGTTTTTT. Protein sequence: CASSPIPSGRETGELFF.

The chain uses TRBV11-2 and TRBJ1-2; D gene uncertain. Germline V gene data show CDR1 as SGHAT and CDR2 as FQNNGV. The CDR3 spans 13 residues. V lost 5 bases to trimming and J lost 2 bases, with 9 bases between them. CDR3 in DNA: TGTGCCAGCAGCCCAGACGGGAACTATGGCTACACCTTC. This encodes CASSPDGNYGYTF.